This TCR beta chain was recorded in a study of spatial heterogeneity in lung cancer. Findings and limits, study-wide: For expanded intratumoral alpha and beta TCRs, counts tracked tumor mutation counts.

On this clonotype: Its antigen is unidentified. This beta chain is off target for a library built for alpha chains, so its abundance means little.

Losses at the gene ends were 4 bases for V and 4 bases for J; bases not matched to a gene: 7. The CDR3 spans 14 residues. CDR1 is SGHKS, CDR2 YYEKEE, per germline (reference sequence). TCRdb reprocessed the 5' RACE reads with MiXCR, giving one entry per CDR3 protein. The table has 6,000 to 9,500 distinct CDR3 sequences, more than 7% seen once; the top ten hold about 4.2%. The time point denotes: sample taken at primary tumor resection. This receptor was identified in a male donor with early-stage non-small cell lung cancer. The genes are TRBV5-5 and TRBJ2-5; 7 nucleotides line up with TRBD1. The material sequenced was lung tumor tissue, taken at surgery. The chain's CDR3 is CASSRSGTAETQYF. In nucleotides, the CDR3 is TGTGCCAGCAGCCGTTCCGGGACAGCAGAGACCCAGTACTTC.